These 26 T cell receptor beta chains were all obtained from the same sample, sequenced in a study of cytomegalovirus exposure and HLA in healthy donors. Amplification used 60 Vbeta primers and 13 Jbeta primers. Assay: immunoSEQ multiplex PCR; the TCRdb copy retains only in-frame clones and omits some. The sample carries approximately 130,000 clones, 70% to 85% recorded once. The material sequenced was PBMCs. These receptors were collected from a man in his late teens or twenties in good health and CMV-seronegative.

V is TRBV7-2 and J is TRBJ2-1; D is perhaps TRBD2 (7 bases). The CDR3 is 16 residues long. V lost 3 bases and J 4 bases, leaving 16 bases between the germline ends. Germline CDR1 and CDR2: SGHTA and FQGNSA. CDR3 nucleotides: TGTGCCAGCAGCTTCCTTGGCGGGGGCAATTACAATGAGCAGTTCTTC. It specifies CASSFLGGGNYNEQFF.

A single count supports this clone. The chain carries TRBV25-1 and TRBJ2-7; 7 positions match TRBD2. With V trimmed by 1 base and J by 6 bases, 3 bases remained unmatched. The CDR3 runs 13 residues. Per the germline V gene, CDR1 is MGHDK and CDR2 is SYGVNS. CDR3 sequence reads: CASSEWREGEQYF. The CDR3 DNA reads TGTGCCAGCAGTGAATGGAGGGAGGGCGAGCAGTACTTC.

This clone has a single count. The chain joins TRBV10-2 to TRBJ2-7; 10 nucleotides align to TRBD2. Germline V gene lookup returns CDR1 WSHSY and CDR2 SAAADI. CDR3 length: 16 amino acids. V was clipped by 3 bases and J by 3 bases; unmatched bases: 8. The CDR3 DNA sequence: TGCGCCAGCAGTGACAGTCCTAGCGGGGGCCTCTACGAGCAGTACTTC. Translating it yields CASSDSPSGGLYEQYF.

Concerning this clone: The same CDR3 arises from other DNA sequences in this sample as well. The gene calls are TRBV5-6 and TRBJ1-1, with TRBD1 identical over 8 bases. The CDR3 contains 13 residues. V was pared by 4 bases and J by 4 bases, with 3 bases of the junction left unmatched. Germline CDR1 is SGHDT and CDR2 is YYEEEE. The CDR3 loop reads CASSPDRATEAFF. For the CDR3, the DNA is TGTGCCAGCAGCCCGGACAGGGCCACTGAAGCTTTCTTT. Using reference TRBV5-6 and TRBJ1-1 for the parts outside the CDR3, the full variable domain is DAGVTQSPTHLIKTRGQQVTLRCSPKSGHDTVSWYQQALGQGPQFIFQYYEEEERQRGNFPDRFSGHQFPNYSSELNVNALLLGDSALYLCASSPDRATEAFFGQGTRLTVV.

This sequence joins TRBV11-3 and TRBJ2-1, with 13 bases fitting TRBD2. In germline, CDR1 is SGHNT, CDR2 YENEEA. CDR3 length equals 14 residues. The V segment lost 5 bases and the J segment 6 bases; nucleotides outside the gene matches: 1. CDR3 DNA: TGTGCCAGCAGCCGGACTAGCGGGGGCAATGAGCAGTTCTTC. It codes for CASSRTSGGNEQFF.

The rearrangement joins TRBV28 to TRBJ2-5, with D maybe TRBD2 (6 bases). This CDR3 comprises 16 residues. Germline lookup yields CDR1 MDHEN and CDR2 SYDVKM. With 6 bases removed from V and 2 bases from J, the gap between germline ends came to 19 bases. CDR3 protein: CASSLRRAGRQETQYF. CDR3 DNA sequence: TGTGCCAGCAGCCTCCGGAGGGCGGGCCGTCAAGAGACCCAGTACTTC. The full variable domain, rest sourced from reference TRBV28 and TRBJ2-5, is DVKVTQSSRYLVKRTGEKVFLECVQDMDHENMFWYRQDPGLGLRLIYFSYDVKMKEKGDIPEGYSVSREKKERFSLILESASTNQTSMYLCASSLRRAGRQETQYFGPGTRLLVL.

The chain has TRBV7-9 and TRBJ1-5; TRBD1 matches at 7 bases. V shed 5 bases, J shed 6 bases, and the junction held 7 bases outside the gene matches. CDR3 length equals 14 residues. CDR1 and CDR2 (germline): SEHNR, FQNEAQ (reference sequence). This chain's CDR3 is CASSVEGAAQPQHF. The CDR3 DNA reads as TGTGCCAGCAGCGTAGAGGGGGCGGCTCAGCCCCAGCATTTT.

V usage is TRBV4-2 and J usage is TRBJ2-7; 15 bases are a match to TRBD2. After removal of 4 bases from V and 5 bases from J, the junction contained 9 bases not matched to a gene. The V gene's germline CDR1 is LGHNA and CDR2 YNFKEQ. This CDR3 is built from 17 residues. The CDR3 region is CASSLGLAGGWADEQYF. CDR3 in DNA: TGTGCCAGCAGCCTAGGACTAGCGGGGGGGTGGGCGGACGAGCAGTACTTC.

The V call is TRBV7-9, the J call TRBJ2-3; 9 bases are a match to TRBD2. Germline trimming cut 10 bases from V and 3 bases from J; bases unmatched to any gene: 8. This CDR3 comprises 14 residues. CDR1 is SEHNR and CDR2 is FQNEAQ in the germline V gene (reference sequence). The CDR3 DNA reads as TGTGCCACACCAGCTCTAGCGGGGACAGATACGCAGTATTTT. Translation: CATPALAGTDTQYF.

V and J are TRBV4-1 and TRBJ2-1, with D tentatively TRBD2 (6 bases). The CDR3 consists of 17 residues. V was pared by 1 base and J by 1 base, with 14 bases between. Germline CDR1 reads MGHRA; CDR2 reads YSYEKL. The CDR3 sequence: CASSQGMEGGSYNEQFF. CDR3 sequence (DNA): TGCGCCAGCAGCCAAGGGATGGAGGGAGGATCCTACAATGAGCAGTTCTTC.

This clone was observed a single time. The chain recombines TRBV7-9 with TRBJ2-2; 15 nucleotides align to TRBD2. V lost 5 bases, J lost 7 bases, and 8 bases stayed unmatched. The germline V gene encodes CDR1 SEHNR and CDR2 FQNEAQ (reference sequence). The CDR3 is made up of 17 amino acids. This CDR3 reads CASSRTSGGALDGELFF. The CDR3 DNA follows: TGTGCCAGCAGCCGGACTAGCGGGGGGGCCCTTGACGGGGAGCTGTTTTTT.

This chain links TRBV5-1 with TRBJ2-7; tentative D call: TRBD1 (5 bases). This CDR3 has 14 amino acids. The V gene lost 2 bases and the J gene lost 2 bases, with 11 bases spanning the gap. In germline, CDR1 is SGHRS, CDR2 YFSETQ. The CDR3 sequence: CASSFQGTPYEQYF. CDR3 coding DNA: TGCGCCAGCAGCTTCCAGGGAACACCCTACGAGCAGTACTTC.

The chain uses TRBV12-5 and TRBJ1-2; 7 nucleotides agree with TRBD1. CDR1 is LGHNT, CDR2 FRNRAP, per germline. This CDR3 region has 14 residues. V lost 0 bases and J lost 4; bases outside the gene matches: 2. The CDR3 is CASGLVGGVYGYTF. The CDR3 coding sequence is TGTGCTAGTGGTTTGGTAGGGGGCGTCTATGGCTACACCTTC.

The chain recombines TRBV5-1 with TRBJ1-2, with a possible D match to TRBD1 (6 bases). The V and J ends lost 4 bases and 3 bases respectively, with 13 bases between them. The germline V gene has CDR1 SGHRS and CDR2 YFSETQ. The CDR3 sequence is 14 residues long. The CDR3 sequence is CASSPDRTYYGYTF. CDR3 in DNA: TGCGCCAGCAGCCCGGACAGAACATACTATGGCTACACCTTC.

This rearrangement joins TRBV5-1 to TRBJ2-7; 9 nucleotides align to TRBD1. This CDR3 is built from 17 residues. The trim removed 4 bases at V and 0 bases at J, leaving 11 bases unmatched. Germline CDR1 and CDR2: SGHRS and YFSETQ. CDR3 in amino acids: CASSTARGQGGSYEQYF. CDR3 DNA sequence: TGCGCCAGCAGCACGGCACGGGGACAGGGTGGCTCCTACGAGCAGTACTTC.

This clone was detected only once. The chain joins TRBV10-1 to TRBJ1-1, with 8 bases matching TRBD1. Germline CDR1 reads WNHNN; CDR2 reads SYGVQD (reference sequence). J lost 1 base, V lost 0 bases, and 4 bases had no gene match. This CDR3 is 16 amino acids long. Here the CDR3 DNA reads TGCGCCAGCAGTGAGTCGACGGGACAGGCGAACACTGAAGCTTTCTTT. Protein: CASSESTGQANTEAFF.

This chain connects TRBV6-1 to TRBJ1-2, with D possibly TRBD1 on 5 matching bases. Germline V gene sequence: CDR1 MNHNS, CDR2 SASEGT. V was trimmed by 6 bases and J by 8 bases, leaving 16 bases between them. This CDR3 has 13 residues. CDR3 sequence: CASSRGGVGGYTF. CDR3 nucleotides: TGTGCCAGCAGCCGGGGAGGGGTCGGAGGCTACACCTTC.

J is TRBJ1-3 and V is TRBV6-6, with D tentatively TRBD1 (6 bases). This CDR3 has 14 residues. CDR1 and CDR2 from the germline V gene are MNHNY and SVGAGI (reference sequence). V was clipped by 10 bases and J by 3 bases, with 16 bases between them. CDR3: CAIKGGKGGNTIYF. CDR3 sequence (DNA): TGTGCCATCAAGGGGGGGAAAGGTGGAAACACCATATATTTT.

This rearrangement joins TRBV6-5 to TRBJ1-2; D perhaps matches TRBD1 (5 bases). Trimming pared 5 bases from V and 5 bases from J, leaving 15 bases between. Germline-derived CDR1 and CDR2 are MNHEY and SVGAGI. The CDR3 spans 14 residues. CDR3 amino acids: CASSQGLTRYGYTF. The CDR3 coding sequence is TGTGCCAGCAGTCAGGGACTCACCCGGTATGGCTACACCTTC.

The chain employs TRBV6-5 and TRBJ1-1; 7 bases fit TRBD1. Losses at the gene ends were 2 bases for V and 0 bases for J; bases not matched to a gene: 0. Germline CDR1 is MNHEY and CDR2 is SVGAGI. CDR3 size: 14 residues. The CDR3 loop is CASSYRGLNTEAFF. The DNA of the CDR3 is TGTGCCAGCAGTTACAGGGGGCTGAACACTGAAGCTTTCTTT.

The chain has TRBV6-5 and TRBJ2-1; D is possibly TRBD2 (5 bases). V was trimmed by 5 bases and J by 8 bases, leaving 13 bases between them. This CDR3 has 13 amino acids. The germline V gene encodes CDR1 MNHEY and CDR2 SVGAGI. This chain's CDR3 is CASSANGVYEQFF. The CDR3 DNA reads as TGTGCCAGCAGTGCTAACGGGGTTTATGAGCAGTTCTTC.

The chain couples TRBV5-1 to TRBJ2-5, with 11 bases identical to TRBD2. The CDR3 is 15 residues long. Germline V CDR1 and CDR2: SGHRS, YFSETQ. J was trimmed by 4 bases and V by 4 bases; bases with no gene match: 6. The CDR3: CASSVTSGVGETQYF. CDR3 bases: TGCGCCAGCAGCGTGACTAGCGGGGTTGGAGAGACCCAGTACTTC.

This clone was counted between two and nine times. The chain employs TRBV20-1 and TRBJ1-2; D not certain. Germline CDR1 is DFQATT and CDR2 is SNEGSKA (reference sequence). The CDR3 has 10 residues. Trimming shortened V by 4 bases and J by 7 bases, and 7 bases separated the two germline ends. The CDR3 sequence: CSAKEGGYTF. CDR3 in DNA: TGCAGTGCTAAGGAGGGTGGCTACACCTTC.

The rearrangement uses TRBV11-3 and TRBJ2-5; no clear D. The CDR3 spans 14 residues. Germline V gene lookup returns CDR1 SGHNT and CDR2 YENEEA. V gave up 1 base and J gave up 1 base, with 7 bases separating them. Here the CDR3 reads CASSLGRSQETQYF. The CDR3 bases are TGTGCCAGCAGCTTAGGTCGGAGCCAAGAGACCCAGTACTTC.

J is TRBJ2-3 and V is TRBV7-9; D unresolved. The CDR3 totals 16 residues. The V gene's germline CDR1 is SEHNR and CDR2 FQNEAQ (reference sequence). V gave up 4 bases and J gave up 2 bases, with 16 bases separating them. The CDR3 nucleotides are TGTGCCAGCAGCTCATTCCACATTACCGCCACAGATACGCAGTATTTT. Amino acid sequence: CASSSFHITATDTQYF.

V is TRBV25-1 and J is TRBJ2-7; 8 positions agree with TRBD2. The ends lost 4 bases at V and 7 bases at J; junction bases unmatched: 9. Germline V CDR1 and CDR2: MGHDK, SYGVNS. This CDR3 has 14 residues. DNA for the CDR3: TGTGCCAGCAGTGCAAGCGGGGGATCGGGTGAGCAGTACTTC. Residues: CASSASGGSGEQYF.